The 23 T cell receptor beta chains in this list originate from one sample, sequenced in a study of neurological immune-mediated disorders. TCRdb itself ran the 5' RACE reads through MiXCR, one entry per CDR3 protein. In the table there are approximately 30,000 distinct CDR3 sequences, under 25% of which are singletons. Input material: CD4+ T cells from blood. Receptors originate from a man aged 50-59 years with HTLV-1-associated myelopathy (HAM/TSP).

This clonotype was counted many times. This sequence joins TRBV20-1 and TRBJ2-3; 7 bases agree with TRBD2. The CDR3 has 15 residues. Germline lookup yields CDR1 DFQATT and CDR2 SNEGSKA (reference sequence). The J segment lost 0 bases and the V segment lost 5 bases, leaving 8 bases of the junction unmatched. The CDR3 here is CSAGGGSGSTDTQYF. CDR3 coding DNA: TGCAGTGCTGGGGGGGGGAGCGGGAGCACAGATACGCAGTATTTT.

This clonotype appeared many times. The chain has TRBV11-2 and TRBJ2-2; 7 bases fit TRBD1. This CDR3 spans 16 amino acids. Germline CDR1 and CDR2: SGHAT and FQNNGV. The ends lost 2 bases at V and 0 bases at J; junction bases unmatched: 3. The CDR3 loop is CASSLSGTANTGELFF. CDR3 bases: TGTGCCAGCAGCTTATCTGGGACAGCGAACACCGGGGAGCTGTTTTTT.

This clonotype showed up many times. This chain connects TRBV7-9 to TRBJ1-1; D uncertain. The V and J ends lost 2 bases and 6 bases respectively, with 7 bases between them. The CDR3 is made up of 12 amino acids. Looked up from germline, CDR1 is SEHNR and CDR2 is FQNEAQ (reference sequence). CDR3 region: CASSLLVSEAFF. CDR3 nucleotides: TGTGCCAGCAGCTTACTAGTCTCTGAAGCTTTCTTT.

The table lists this clonotype with many counts. The V gene is TRBV5-4, the J gene TRBJ1-1; D is unresolved. V was trimmed by 0 bases and J by 1 base, leaving 7 bases between them. The CDR3 sequence is 14 residues long. In germline, CDR1 is SGHNT, CDR2 YYREEE (reference sequence). The CDR3 nucleotides read TGTGCCAGCAGCTTGGATTTGGGGAACACTGAAGCTTTCTTT. It encodes CASSLDLGNTEAFF. The full variable domain, with the rest looked up from reference TRBV5-4 and TRBJ1-1, is ETGVTQSPTHLIKTRGQQVTLRCSSQSGHNTVSWYQQALGQGPQFIFQYYREEENGRGNFPPRFSGLQFPNYSSELNVNALELDDSALYLCASSLDLGNTEAFFGQGTRLTVV.

There are many counts of this clonotype. The rearrangement joins TRBV18 to TRBJ2-3, with D tentatively TRBD1 (6 bases). The germline V and J ends were trimmed by 5 bases and 0 bases, with 12 bases remaining between them. The CDR3 has 15 residues. Germline values: CDR1 KGHSH, CDR2 LQKENI. This CDR3 is CASSTDRTSTDTQYF. In DNA form, the CDR3 reads TGTGCCAGCTCAACCGACAGGACCAGCACAGATACGCAGTATTTT.

This clonotype has a handful of counts. The V gene is TRBV20-1, the J gene TRBJ2-1; D is unresolved. With 3 bases removed from V and 9 bases from J, the gap between germline ends came to 12 bases. The germline gives CDR1 DFQATT, CDR2 SNEGSKA (reference sequence). CDR3 length: 12 amino acids. This CDR3 reads CSASKGNGEQFF. The CDR3 DNA follows: TGCAGTGCTAGTAAAGGAAATGGTGAGCAGTTCTTC.

This clonotype was seen many times. The chain combines TRBV7-9 with TRBJ2-7; D could derive from TRBD1 or TRBD2 (5 bases each). The length of the CDR3 is 15 residues. CDR1 SEHNR and CDR2 FQNEAQ come from the germline V gene (reference sequence). Deletions cut 5 bases from V and 1 base from J, with 15 bases between. The CDR3 loop reads CASSLLGTASYEQYF. For the CDR3, the DNA is TGTGCCAGCAGCCTATTGGGGACGGCTTCCTACGAGCAGTACTTC.

This clonotype occurred many times. V gene TRBV20-1 combines with J gene TRBJ2-5, with 13 bases matching TRBD2. This CDR3 spans 18 amino acids. Germline V gene sequence: CDR1 DFQATT, CDR2 SNEGSKA (reference sequence). Trimming at V came to 0 bases and at J to 7 bases, leaving 14 bases not matched to a gene. CDR3 nucleotides: TGCAGTGCTAGAGATTCGACTACCGGGACTAGCGGGGTTGGGACCCAGTACTTC. Translating gives CSARDSTTGTSGVGTQYF.

This clonotype occurred many times. This rearrangement joins TRBV5-1 to TRBJ2-7; tentative D call: TRBD2 (6 bases). CDR1 is SGHRS, CDR2 YFSETQ, per germline. The V end was cut by 1 base, the J end by 0 bases, with 23 bases between. The CDR3 contains 19 residues. The CDR3 nucleotides read TGCGCCAGCAGCTTGCTCCCGAACTATAGCGGAAGGAGCTCCTACGAGCAGTACTTC. Its protein product is CASSLLPNYSGRSSYEQYF.

The chain uses TRBV4-2 and TRBJ2-4; 8 nucleotides align to TRBD1. V lost 1 base to trimming and J lost 0 bases; unmatched junction nucleotides: 5. The germline gives CDR1 LGHNA, CDR2 YNFKEQ. This CDR3 has 17 residues. The CDR3 region is CASSQADRGSAKNIQYF. The DNA of the CDR3 is TGTGCCAGCAGCCAAGCCGACAGGGGTTCAGCCAAAAACATTCAGTACTTC.

This clonotype has ten or more counts. The chain recombines TRBV27 with TRBJ1-1; D remains ambiguous. CDR1 MNHEY and CDR2 SMNVEV come from the germline V gene (reference sequence). The CDR3 runs 15 residues. Trimming cost V 7 bases and J 0 bases, with 15 bases left between them. The CDR3 DNA follows: TGTGCCAGCACCCTTGCCCTAGGACTGAACACTGAAGCTTTCTTT. It is translated as CASTLALGLNTEAFF.

This clonotype was counted a few times. This sequence joins TRBV5-1 and TRBJ2-7; 12 nucleotides align to TRBD2. Germline V gene sequence: CDR1 SGHRS, CDR2 YFSETQ. After removal of 5 bases from V and 2 bases from J, the junction contained 2 bases not matched to a gene. The CDR3 has 14 amino acids. Written as DNA, the CDR3 is TGCGCCAGCAGACTAGCGGGGGGAACCTACGAGCAGTACTTC. Translated, it gives CASRLAGGTYEQYF.

V usage is TRBV5-6 and J usage is TRBJ2-7; D is tentatively TRBD1 or TRBD2 (6 bases each). Trimming stripped 4 bases from V and 7 bases from J, with 15 bases between. CDR3 length: 13 amino acids. Germline V gives CDR1 SGHDT, CDR2 YYEEEE. The CDR3 protein is CASSEAGRGEQYF. The CDR3 nucleotides read TGTGCCAGCAGCGAAGCGGGTAGGGGGGAGCAGTACTTC.

This clonotype occurred once. V gene TRBV27 combines with J gene TRBJ2-3, with TRBD2 identical over 11 bases. The CDR3 contains 18 residues. Germline CDR1 is MNHEY and CDR2 is SMNVEV (reference sequence). CDR3 DNA sequence: TGTTCTAGCAGGACCGGGACTAGCGGATATTCTAGCACAGATACGCAGTATTTT. It specifies CSSRTGTSGYSSTDTQYF.

The table lists this clonotype with many counts. CDR3 protein: CASSATGVATDTQYF. CDR3 in DNA: TGTGCCAGCAGCGCCACAGGGGTGGCCACAGATACGCAGTATTTT. The V and J genes are TRBV5-5 and TRBJ2-3; TRBD1 aligns across 7 bases. With 4 bases clipped from V and 2 bases from J, the junction kept 7 bases outside the gene matches. Germline loops: CDR1 SGHKS, CDR2 YYEKEE (reference sequence). The CDR3 is 15 amino acids.

About this clonotype: The junction departs from germline at one end; a sequencing error may be responsible. V usage is TRBV20-1 and J usage is TRBJ1-3; D is unresolved. The CDR3 has 15 residues. Germline V gene lookup returns CDR1 DFQATT and CDR2 SNEGSKA (reference sequence). The CDR3: CGARDRSISGNTIYF. The CDR3 coding sequence is TGCGGTGCTAGAGATCGTAGCATCTCTGGAAACACAATATATTTT.

This chain connects TRBV12-3 or TRBV12-4 to TRBJ1-1; D unclear. Trimming left V 4 bases short and J 5 bases short, with 14 bases between. The CDR3 has 14 amino acids. This CDR3 is CASSSTGRVTEAFF. The CDR3 nucleotides read TGTGCCAGCAGTTCGACCGGACGGGTTACTGAAGCTTTCTTT.

This clonotype qualifies as large. The V and J genes are TRBV6-5 and TRBJ2-1; 7 bases fit TRBD1. Germline CDR1 is MNHEY and CDR2 is SVGAGI. This CDR3 comprises 15 residues. Trimming took 2 bases from V and 2 from J; bases not matched to a gene: 3. CDR3: CASSYRGRTYNEQFF. As DNA, the CDR3 is TGTGCCAGCAGTTACAGGGGGCGAACCTACAATGAGCAGTTCTTC.

The chain combines TRBV24-1 with TRBJ2-1, with no clear D. Germline CDR1 KGHDR, CDR2 SFDVKD. The CDR3 totals 14 residues. Trimming cost V 5 bases and J 2 bases, with 9 bases left between them. CDR3 sequence reads: CATSVGGAYNEQFF. The CDR3 nucleotides are TGTGCCACCAGTGTTGGCGGCGCCTACAATGAGCAGTTCTTC.

This clonotype occurred many times. The chain recombines TRBV6-6 with TRBJ2-7; D is perhaps TRBD2 (5 bases). Germline loops: CDR1 MNHNY, CDR2 SVGAGI (reference sequence). Deletions cut 5 bases from V and 6 bases from J, with 17 bases between. The CDR3 totals 14 residues. The CDR3 reads CASSPIGLVGEQYF. CDR3 coding DNA: TGTGCCAGCAGTCCTATCGGACTTGTCGGCGAGCAGTACTTC.

This chain connects TRBV7-8 to TRBJ2-3; possibly TRBD1 or TRBD2 for D (6 bases each). The ends were cut back, 8 bases at V and 0 bases at J, with 15 bases in the middle. CDR1 is SGHVS and CDR2 is FQNEAQ in the germline V gene. The CDR3 extends over 15 amino acids. For the CDR3, the DNA is TGTGCCAGCTCAGGCTGGGGGGCAAGCACAGATACGCAGTATTTT. Amino acids: CASSGWGASTDTQYF.

This clonotype was seen only a few times. The chain recombines TRBV20-1 with TRBJ1-6, with D hard to call. The germline V and J ends were trimmed by 0 bases and 3 bases, with 12 bases remaining between them. The germline V gene has CDR1 DFQATT and CDR2 SNEGSKA (reference sequence). The CDR3 runs to 16 residues. The CDR3 loop reads CSARDRDNRYNSPLHF. In DNA form, the CDR3 reads TGCAGTGCTAGAGATAGGGATAACCGCTATAATTCACCCCTCCACTTT.

This clonotype was detected ten times or more. The gene calls are TRBV7-2 and TRBJ2-2; tentatively, D is TRBD2 (7 bases). V lost 5 bases and J 4 bases, leaving 17 bases between the germline ends. The CDR3 contains 16 residues. Germline V gives CDR1 SGHTA, CDR2 FQGNSA. CDR3 in amino acids: CASSRMGGLGTGELFF. In DNA form, the CDR3 reads TGTGCCAGCAGCCGGATGGGGGGGCTCGGCACCGGGGAGCTGTTTTTT.